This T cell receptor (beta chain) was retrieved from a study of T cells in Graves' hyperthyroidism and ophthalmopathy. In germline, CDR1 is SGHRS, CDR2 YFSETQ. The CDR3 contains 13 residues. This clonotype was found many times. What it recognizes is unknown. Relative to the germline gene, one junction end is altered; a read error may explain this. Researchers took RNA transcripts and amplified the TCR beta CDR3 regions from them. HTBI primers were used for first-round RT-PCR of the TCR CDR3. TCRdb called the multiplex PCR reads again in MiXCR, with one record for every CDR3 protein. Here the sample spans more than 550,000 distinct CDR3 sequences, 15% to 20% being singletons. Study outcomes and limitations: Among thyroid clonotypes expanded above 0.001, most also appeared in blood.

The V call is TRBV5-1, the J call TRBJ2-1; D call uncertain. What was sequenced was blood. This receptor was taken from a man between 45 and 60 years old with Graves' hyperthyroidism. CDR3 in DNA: TGTGCCAGCAGTTCCGGGCAGAACAATGAGCAGTTCTTC. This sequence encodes CASSSGQNNEQFF.